The 12 T cell receptor beta chains listed next were all sequenced from one sample in a study of T cell changes during pregnancy in multiple sclerosis. This table comes from immunoSEQ multiplex PCR, and its TCRdb copy is limited to in-frame clones, with some not included. The sample contains 20,000 to 25,000 clones, around 89% of which appear only once. The source was CD8+ T cells from peripheral blood mononuclear cells, collected in the first trimester of pregnancy. The receptors shown here come from a female donor with multiple sclerosis, enrolled in a pregnancy study.

The chain employs TRBV7-6 and TRBJ2-2, with 9 bases that match TRBD1. The length of the CDR3 is 17 residues. Germline CDR1 is SGHVS and CDR2 is FNYEAQ. J was trimmed by 5 bases and V by 7 bases; bases with no gene match: 14. The CDR3, as DNA: TGTGCCAGCACCAGGACAGGGGCCCCCGATGGTACCGGGGAGCTGTTTTTT. Translation: CASTRTGAPDGTGELFF. The whole variable domain, filled in from reference TRBV7-6 and TRBJ2-2, reads GAGVSQSPRYKVTKRGQDVALRCDPISGHVSLYWYRQALGQGPEFLTYFNYEAQQDKSGLPNDRFSAERPEGSISTLTIQRTEQRDSAMYRCASTRTGAPDGTGELFFGEGSRLTVL.

V gene TRBV30 combines with J gene TRBJ1-2; TRBD1 matches 7 bases. This CDR3 is built from 12 residues. Germline loops: CDR1 GTSNPN, CDR2 SVGIG (reference sequence). The J segment lost 8 bases and the V segment lost 4 bases, leaving 7 bases of the junction unmatched. CDR3 sequence (DNA): TGTGCCTGGACCGTAGGGGGCTGGGGCTACACCTTC. Translation gives CAWTVGGWGYTF.

The rearrangement uses TRBV4-3 and TRBJ2-1, with D possibly TRBD2 on 6 matching bases. The CDR3 is made up of 16 amino acids. Per germline, CDR1 LGHNA and CDR2 YSLEER. V shed 2 bases and J shed 7 bases, with 18 bases lying between them. The CDR3: CASSQTRGQGRNEQFF. The CDR3 coding sequence is TGCGCCAGCAGCCAAACCCGAGGACAAGGGAGGAATGAGCAGTTCTTC.

This chain links TRBV7-2 with TRBJ1-1; the D is unclear. CDR1 is SGHTA, CDR2 FQGNSA, per germline. This CDR3 spans 12 amino acids. V was trimmed by 5 bases and J by 3 bases, leaving 7 bases between them. The CDR3 DNA follows: TGTGCCAGCAGCCTATTCGACACTGAAGCTTTCTTT. Translating it yields CASSLFDTEAFF. The complete variable domain, with remaining parts taken from reference TRBV7-2 and TRBJ1-1, reads GAGVSQSPSNKVTEKGKDVELRCDPISGHTALYWYRQSLGQGLEFLIYFQGNSAPDKSGLPSDRFSAERTGGSVSTLTIQRTQQEDSAVYLCASSLFDTEAFFGQGTRLTVV.

The gene calls are TRBV29-1 and TRBJ2-1, with 9 bases identical to TRBD2. V lost 3 bases, J lost 4 bases, and 7 bases stayed unmatched. The CDR3 is made up of 15 amino acids. In germline, CDR1 is SQVTM, CDR2 ANQGSEA. CDR3 bases: TGCAGCGTTGACTTCGCGACTAGCGGTTACAATGAGCAGTTCTTC. Protein: CSVDFATSGYNEQFF.

This clone is classed as medium-sized. The rearrangement joins TRBV29-1 to TRBJ1-1, with D possibly matching TRBD1 (6 bases). Germline assignment: CDR1 SQVTM and CDR2 ANQGSEA. V was shortened by 6 bases and J by 4 bases, with 15 bases between the two germline ends. The CDR3 has 13 residues. CDR3 region: CSVSHREGTEAFF. In DNA form, the CDR3 reads TGCAGCGTGTCTCACAGGGAGGGCACTGAAGCTTTCTTT.

The V and J genes are TRBV7-2 and TRBJ2-7, with TRBD2 identical over 8 bases. The CDR3 length is 15 residues. Per germline, CDR1 SGHTA and CDR2 FQGNSA. Unmatched junction bases numbered 8, after V lost 5 bases and J lost 2 bases. DNA for the CDR3: TGTGCCAGCAGCCTTACTAGCGGAGATACCTACGAGCAGTACTTC. Residues: CASSLTSGDTYEQYF.

V and J are TRBV19 and TRBJ1-2; D is perhaps TRBD1 (5 bases). The CDR3 totals 16 residues. From germline, CDR1 is LNHDA and CDR2 SQIVND (reference sequence). The germline V and J ends were trimmed by 1 base and 6 bases, with 18 bases remaining between them. The CDR3 spells CASSIGHGGEGDGYTF. The CDR3 DNA reads TGTGCCAGTAGTATAGGGCACGGGGGGGAAGGGGATGGCTACACCTTC.

The rearrangement joins TRBV14 to TRBJ1-2, with 7 bases identical to TRBD1. V trimming: 4 bases; J trimming: 2 bases; junction bases outside the gene matches: 7. CDR1 and CDR2 from the germline V gene are SGHDN and FVKESK. There are 15 residues in the CDR3. The CDR3 coding sequence is TGTGCCAGCAGCCCATGGACAGGTTCGAACTATGGCTACACCTTC. Protein sequence: CASSPWTGSNYGYTF.

This chain connects TRBV28 to TRBJ1-1; D gene unclear. This CDR3 spans 14 amino acids. In germline, CDR1 is MDHEN, CDR2 SYDVKM. The V end was cut by 7 bases, the J end by 3 bases, with 15 bases between. DNA for the CDR3: TGTGCCAGCACCCTCACTCACGGGGACACTGAAGCTTTCTTT. It is translated as CASTLTHGDTEAFF.

The sample holds a few counts of this clone. The rearrangement joins TRBV4-1 to TRBJ1-1; no reliable D call. In germline, CDR1 is MGHRA, CDR2 YSYEKL. V was clipped by 5 bases and J by 1 base, with 5 bases between them. The CDR3 runs to 12 residues. CDR3 in DNA: TGCGCCAGCAGCAGCCGGAACACTGAAGCTTTCTTT. Translating it yields CASSSRNTEAFF.

V is TRBV6-5 and J is TRBJ1-4; D is undetermined. This CDR3 is built from 13 residues. Germline V gives CDR1 MNHEY, CDR2 SVGAGI. V dropped 4 bases and J dropped 6 bases, with 9 bases sitting between them. This CDR3 is CASSSGLDEKLFF. The CDR3 DNA reads as TGTGCCAGCAGTTCCGGACTGGATGAAAAACTGTTTTTT.